This T cell receptor (beta chain) appears in the sequencing data of a study of blood T cell repertoires in COVID-19. Whole-study context: Whether acute or convalescent, the COVID-19 samples came from the United States, Italy and Spain. Sources were T cells, B-cell-depleted T cells, or PBMCs; the material itself was cDNA or gDNA.

In the authors' workflow: Nucleated cell counts were estimated from reference gene primer amplification. Data came from immunoSEQ multiplex PCR; TCRdb stores just in-frame clones and leaves some out. The V and J calls and clone size are taken from that table; D and trimming were inferred from the DNA. The table lists approximately 330,000 clones, 88% of them singletons, with roughly 4% in the top ten. The material sequenced was peripheral blood. This TCR came from a woman aged 45 to 65 with active or convalescent COVID-19.

The CDR3 DNA follows: TGTGCCAGCAGCTTAGCAGGAGCCCACGGCTCCTACGAGCAGTACTTC. Translated, it gives CASSLAGAHGSYEQYF. This sequence joins TRBV7-8 and TRBJ2-7; D remains unclear. The ends were cut back, 0 bases at V and 0 bases at J, with 12 bases in the middle. The germline V gene has CDR1 SGHVS and CDR2 FQNEAQ. The CDR3 consists of 16 residues.